This TCR beta chain was captured in a study of blood T cell repertoires in COVID-19. Overall study: Samples of COVID-19 (acute and convalescent) were obtained from the United States, Italy and Spain. Sources were T cells, B-cell-depleted T cells, or PBMCs; the material itself was cDNA or gDNA.

The V gene's germline CDR1 is SGHTA and CDR2 FQGNSA. The CDR3 loop spans 15 amino acids. V was clipped by 6 bases and J by 2 bases, with 11 bases between them. In the study's own analysis: For nucleated cells, counts were estimated from reference gene primer amplification. Only in-frame clones appear in the TCRdb table, and some are missing; sequencing was by immunoSEQ multiplex PCR. The V and J calls and the clone size are those of that table, but D and trimming were determined from the DNA. Here the sample spans around 200,000 clones, about 87% being singletons. Input material: peripheral blood. This TCR was recovered from a man in his forties with active or convalescent COVID-19. The chain carries TRBV7-2 and TRBJ2-6; D not certain. The CDR3 region has the DNA TGTGCCAGCAGTCAGTACCTTCCTGGGGCCAACGTCCTGACTTTC. This codes for CASSQYLPGANVLTF.